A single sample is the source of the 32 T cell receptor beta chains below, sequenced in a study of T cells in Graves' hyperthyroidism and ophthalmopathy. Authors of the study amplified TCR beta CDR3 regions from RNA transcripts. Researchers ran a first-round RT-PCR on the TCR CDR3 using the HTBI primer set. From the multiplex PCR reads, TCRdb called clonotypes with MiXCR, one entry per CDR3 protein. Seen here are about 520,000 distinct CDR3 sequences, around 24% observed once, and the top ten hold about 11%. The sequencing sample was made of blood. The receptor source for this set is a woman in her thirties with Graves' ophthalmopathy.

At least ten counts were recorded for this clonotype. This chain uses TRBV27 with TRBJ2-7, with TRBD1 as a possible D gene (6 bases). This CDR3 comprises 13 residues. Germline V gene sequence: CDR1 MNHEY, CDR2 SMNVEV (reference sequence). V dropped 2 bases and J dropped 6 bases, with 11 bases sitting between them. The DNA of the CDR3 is TGTGCCAGCAGTTTACTTGGACAGAGCGAGCAGTACTTC. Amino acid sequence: CASSLLGQSEQYF.

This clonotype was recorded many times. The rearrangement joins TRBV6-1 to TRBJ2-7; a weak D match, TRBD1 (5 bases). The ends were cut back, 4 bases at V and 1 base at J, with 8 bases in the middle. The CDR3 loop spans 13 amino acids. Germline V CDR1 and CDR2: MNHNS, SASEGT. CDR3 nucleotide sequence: TGTGCCAGCAGTGGGACACAGTCCTACGAGCAGTACTTC. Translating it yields CASSGTQSYEQYF.

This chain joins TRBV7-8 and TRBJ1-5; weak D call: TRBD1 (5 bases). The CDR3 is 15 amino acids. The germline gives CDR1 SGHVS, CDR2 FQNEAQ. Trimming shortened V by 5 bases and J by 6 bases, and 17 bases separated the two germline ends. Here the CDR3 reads CASSHSRGPGQPQHF. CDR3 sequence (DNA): TGTGCCAGCAGCCATTCCCGGGGACCCGGTCAGCCCCAGCATTTT.

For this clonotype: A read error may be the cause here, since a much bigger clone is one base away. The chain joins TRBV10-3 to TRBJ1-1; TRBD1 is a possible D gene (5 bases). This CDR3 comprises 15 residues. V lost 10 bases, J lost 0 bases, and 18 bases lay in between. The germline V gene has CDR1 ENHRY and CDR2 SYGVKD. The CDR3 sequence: CATTGPGGLNTEAFF. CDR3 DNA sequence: TGTGCCACCACCGGTCCCGGGGGTTTGAACACTGAAGCTTTCTTT.

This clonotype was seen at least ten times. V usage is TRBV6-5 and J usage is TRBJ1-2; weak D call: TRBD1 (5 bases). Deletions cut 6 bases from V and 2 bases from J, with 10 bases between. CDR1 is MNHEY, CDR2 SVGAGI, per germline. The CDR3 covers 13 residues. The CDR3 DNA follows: TGTGCCAGCAGGGCGGGACTCAACTATGGCTACACCTTC. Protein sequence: CASRAGLNYGYTF.

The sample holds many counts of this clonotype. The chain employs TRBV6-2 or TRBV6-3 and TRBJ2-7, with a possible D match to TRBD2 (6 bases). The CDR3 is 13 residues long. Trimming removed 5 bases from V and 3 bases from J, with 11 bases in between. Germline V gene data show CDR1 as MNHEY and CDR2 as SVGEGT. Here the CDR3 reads CASSRGSVYEQYF. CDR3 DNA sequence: TGTGCCAGCAGTCGGGGGTCGGTCTACGAGCAGTACTTC.

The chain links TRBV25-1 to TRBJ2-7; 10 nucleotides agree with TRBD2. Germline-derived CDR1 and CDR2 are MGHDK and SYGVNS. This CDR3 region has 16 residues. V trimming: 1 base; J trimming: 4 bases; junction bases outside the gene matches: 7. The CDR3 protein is CASSEFSGRGKYEQYF. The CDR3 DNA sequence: TGTGCCAGCAGTGAATTCAGCGGGAGGGGGAAGTACGAGCAGTACTTC.

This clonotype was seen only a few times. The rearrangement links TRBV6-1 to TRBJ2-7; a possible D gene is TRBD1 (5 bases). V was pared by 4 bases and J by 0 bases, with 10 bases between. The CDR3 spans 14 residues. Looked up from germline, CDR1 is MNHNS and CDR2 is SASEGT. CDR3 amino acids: CASSAETGSYEQYF. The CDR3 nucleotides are TGTGCCAGCAGTGCAGAAACAGGCTCCTACGAGCAGTACTTC.

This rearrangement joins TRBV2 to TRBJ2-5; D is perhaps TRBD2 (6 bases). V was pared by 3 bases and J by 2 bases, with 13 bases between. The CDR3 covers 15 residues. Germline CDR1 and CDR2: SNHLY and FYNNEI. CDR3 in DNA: TGTGCCAGCAGTGAGGAGCGGGTAACACAAGAGACCCAGTACTTC. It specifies CASSEERVTQETQYF.

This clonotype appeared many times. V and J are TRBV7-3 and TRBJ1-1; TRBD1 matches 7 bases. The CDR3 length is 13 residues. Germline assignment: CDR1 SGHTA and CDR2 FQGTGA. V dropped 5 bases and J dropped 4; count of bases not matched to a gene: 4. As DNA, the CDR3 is TGTGCCAGCAGCCGACAGGGTACCACTGAAGCTTTCTTT. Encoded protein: CASSRQGTTEAFF.

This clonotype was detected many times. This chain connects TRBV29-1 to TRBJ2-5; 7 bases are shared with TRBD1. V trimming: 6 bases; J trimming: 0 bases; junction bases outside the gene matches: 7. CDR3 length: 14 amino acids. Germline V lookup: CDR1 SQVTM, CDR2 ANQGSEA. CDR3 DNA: TGCAGCGTGCACCGGGACAGCCACCAAGAGACCCAGTACTTC. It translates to CSVHRDSHQETQYF.

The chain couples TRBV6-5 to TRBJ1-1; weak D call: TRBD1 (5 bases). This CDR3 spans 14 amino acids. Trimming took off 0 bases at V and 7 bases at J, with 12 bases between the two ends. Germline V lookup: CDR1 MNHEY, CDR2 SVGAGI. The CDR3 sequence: CASSYSGLGLEAFF. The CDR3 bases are TGTGCCAGCAGTTACTCGGGTTTGGGACTTGAAGCTTTCTTT.

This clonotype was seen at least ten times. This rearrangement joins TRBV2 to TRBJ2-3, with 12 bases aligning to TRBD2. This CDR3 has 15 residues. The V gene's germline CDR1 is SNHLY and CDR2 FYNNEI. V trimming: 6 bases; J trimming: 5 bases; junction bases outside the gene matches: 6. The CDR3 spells CASRARLAGEDTQYF. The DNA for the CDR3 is TGTGCCAGCAGGGCGAGACTAGCGGGGGAAGATACGCAGTATTTT.

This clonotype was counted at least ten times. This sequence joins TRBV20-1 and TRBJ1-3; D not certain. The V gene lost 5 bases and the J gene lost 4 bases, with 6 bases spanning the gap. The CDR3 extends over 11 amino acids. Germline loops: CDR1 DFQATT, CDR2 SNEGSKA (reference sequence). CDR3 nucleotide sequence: TGCAGTGCTCCTGGCGGAAACACCATATATTTT. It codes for CSAPGGNTIYF.

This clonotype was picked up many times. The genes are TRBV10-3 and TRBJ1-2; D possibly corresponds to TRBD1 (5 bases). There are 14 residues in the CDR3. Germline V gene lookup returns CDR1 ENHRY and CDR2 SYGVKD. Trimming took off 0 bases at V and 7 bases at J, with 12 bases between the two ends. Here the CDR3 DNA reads TGTGCCATCAGTGAGTCTGGAGAGGGACTTGGCTACACCTTC. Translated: CAISESGEGLGYTF.

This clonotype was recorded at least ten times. The CDR3 is CASSLRALGAQYF. In nucleotides, the CDR3 is TGTGCCAGCAGTTTACGGGCCCTGGGGGCCCAGTACTTC. This chain links TRBV12-3 or TRBV12-4 with TRBJ2-5; TRBD1 or TRBD2 may be the D gene (5 bases each). The CDR3 has 13 amino acids. Trimming cost V 2 bases and J 9 bases, with 13 bases left between them.

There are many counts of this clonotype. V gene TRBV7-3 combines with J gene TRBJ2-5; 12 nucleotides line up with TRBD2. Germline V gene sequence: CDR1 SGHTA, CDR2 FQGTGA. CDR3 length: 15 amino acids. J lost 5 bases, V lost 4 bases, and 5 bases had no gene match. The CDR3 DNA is TGTGCCAGCAGCTCCCTAGCGGGGGGGCTCGAGACCCAGTACTTC. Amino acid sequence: CASSSLAGGLETQYF.

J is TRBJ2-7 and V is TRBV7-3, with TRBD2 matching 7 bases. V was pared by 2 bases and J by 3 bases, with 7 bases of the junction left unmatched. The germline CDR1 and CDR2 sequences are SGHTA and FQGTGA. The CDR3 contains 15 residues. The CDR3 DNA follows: TGTGCCAGCAGCTTACAGGCGGGGGAGAGCTACGAGCAGTACTTC. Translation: CASSLQAGESYEQYF.

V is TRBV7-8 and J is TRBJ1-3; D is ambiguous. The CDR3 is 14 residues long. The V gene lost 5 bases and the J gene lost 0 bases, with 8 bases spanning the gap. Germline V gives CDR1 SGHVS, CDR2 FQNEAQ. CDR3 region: CASSPLISGNTIYF. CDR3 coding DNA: TGTGCCAGCAGCCCCCTAATCTCTGGAAACACCATATATTTT.

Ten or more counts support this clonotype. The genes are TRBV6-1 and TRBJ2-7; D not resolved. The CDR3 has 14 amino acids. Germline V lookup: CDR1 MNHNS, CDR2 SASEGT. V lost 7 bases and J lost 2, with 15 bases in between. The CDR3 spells CASTKPGQPYEQYF. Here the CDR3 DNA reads TGTGCCAGCACTAAACCCGGGCAACCCTACGAGCAGTACTTC.

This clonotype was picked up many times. CDR3: CASSKGVGEQYF. CDR3 bases: TGTGCCAGCAGCAAGGGGGTTGGCGAGCAGTACTTC. The chain links TRBV7-6 to TRBJ2-7; tentative D call: TRBD1 (6 bases). With 5 bases removed from V and 6 bases from J, the gap between germline ends came to 11 bases. The CDR3 is 12 amino acids. Germline V CDR1 and CDR2: SGHVS, FNYEAQ. Together with reference TRBV7-6 and TRBJ2-7, the CDR3 gives the full variable domain: GAGVSQSPRYKVTKRGQDVALRCDPISGHVSLYWYRQALGQGPEFLTYFNYEAQQDKSGLPNDRFSAERPEGSISTLTIQRTEQRDSAMYRCASSKGVGEQYFGPGTRLTVT.

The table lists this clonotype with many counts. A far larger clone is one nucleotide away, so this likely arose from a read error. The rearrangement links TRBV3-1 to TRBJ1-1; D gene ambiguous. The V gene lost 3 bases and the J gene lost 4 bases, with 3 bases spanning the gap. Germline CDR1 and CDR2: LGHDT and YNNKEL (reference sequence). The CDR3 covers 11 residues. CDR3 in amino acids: CASSQSTEAFF. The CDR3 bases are TGTGCCAGCAGCCAGAGCACTGAAGCTTTCTTT.

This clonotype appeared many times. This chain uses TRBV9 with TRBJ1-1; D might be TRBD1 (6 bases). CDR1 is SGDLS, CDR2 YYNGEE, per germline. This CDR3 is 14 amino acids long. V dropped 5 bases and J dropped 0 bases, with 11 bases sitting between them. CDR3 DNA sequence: TGTGCCAGCAGTCCCAGGGGTATGAACACTGAAGCTTTCTTT. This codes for CASSPRGMNTEAFF.

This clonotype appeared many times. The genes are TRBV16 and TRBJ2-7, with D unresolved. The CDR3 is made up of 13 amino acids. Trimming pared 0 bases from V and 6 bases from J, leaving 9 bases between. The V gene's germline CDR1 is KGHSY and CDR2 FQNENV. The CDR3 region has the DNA TGTGCCAGCAGCCAATCGAAGGTGGGCGAGCAGTACTTC. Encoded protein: CASSQSKVGEQYF.

The DNA of the CDR3 is TGCAGCGTTGAAGACCAGGCCAGCAAGACCCAGTACTTC. Translated: CSVEDQASKTQYF. The rearrangement uses TRBV29-1 and TRBJ2-5, with no clear D. The V gene lost 0 bases and the J gene lost 6 bases, with 11 bases spanning the gap. CDR1 is SQVTM and CDR2 is ANQGSEA in the germline V gene. The CDR3 length is 13 residues.

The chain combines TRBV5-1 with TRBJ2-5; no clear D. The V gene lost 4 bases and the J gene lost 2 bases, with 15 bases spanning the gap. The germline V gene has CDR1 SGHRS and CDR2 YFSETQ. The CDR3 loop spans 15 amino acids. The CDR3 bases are TGCGCCAGCAGCCCCGGGTCAACAACGCAAGAGACCCAGTACTTC. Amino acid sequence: CASSPGSTTQETQYF. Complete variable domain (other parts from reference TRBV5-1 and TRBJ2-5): KAGVTQTPRYLIKTRGQQVTLSCSPISGHRSVSWYQQTPGQGLQFLFEYFSETQRNKGNFPGRFSGRQFSNSRSEMNVSTLELGDSALYLCASSPGSTTQETQYFGPGTRLLVL.

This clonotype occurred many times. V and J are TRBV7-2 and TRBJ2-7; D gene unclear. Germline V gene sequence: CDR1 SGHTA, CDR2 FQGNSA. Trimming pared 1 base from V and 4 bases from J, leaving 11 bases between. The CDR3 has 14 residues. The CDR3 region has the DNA TGTGCCAGCAGCTTAGTAATCTCGGGTTACGAGCAGTACTTC. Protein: CASSLVISGYEQYF.

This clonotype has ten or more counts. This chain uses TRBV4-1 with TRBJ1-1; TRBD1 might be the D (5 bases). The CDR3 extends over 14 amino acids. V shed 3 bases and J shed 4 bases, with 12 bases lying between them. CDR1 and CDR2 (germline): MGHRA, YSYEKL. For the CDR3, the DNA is TGCGCCAGCAGCCATGTGTCGGGGGGCACTGAAGCTTTCTTT. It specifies CASSHVSGGTEAFF.

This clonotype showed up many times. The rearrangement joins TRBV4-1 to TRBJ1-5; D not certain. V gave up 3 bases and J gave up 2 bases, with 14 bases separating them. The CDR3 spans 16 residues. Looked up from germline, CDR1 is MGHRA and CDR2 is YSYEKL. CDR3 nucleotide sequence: TGCGCCAGCAGCCAGGAGCCTGGATGGGGCAATCAGCCCCAGCATTTT. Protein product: CASSQEPGWGNQPQHF.

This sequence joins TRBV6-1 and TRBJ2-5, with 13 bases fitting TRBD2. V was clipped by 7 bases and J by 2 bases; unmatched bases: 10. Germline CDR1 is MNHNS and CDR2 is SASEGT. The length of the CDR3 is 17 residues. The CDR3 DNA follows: TGTGCCAGCAACTTGCAGGGACTAGCGGGGCTTCAAGAGACCCAGTACTTC. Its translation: CASNLQGLAGLQETQYF.

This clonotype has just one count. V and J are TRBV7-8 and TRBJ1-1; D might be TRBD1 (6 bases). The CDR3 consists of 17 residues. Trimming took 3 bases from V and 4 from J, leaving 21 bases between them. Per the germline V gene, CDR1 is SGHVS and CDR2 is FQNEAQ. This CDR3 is CASSLETGPNGGTEAFF. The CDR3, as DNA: TGTGCCAGCAGCTTGGAGACAGGCCCGAACGGAGGCACTGAAGCTTTCTTT.

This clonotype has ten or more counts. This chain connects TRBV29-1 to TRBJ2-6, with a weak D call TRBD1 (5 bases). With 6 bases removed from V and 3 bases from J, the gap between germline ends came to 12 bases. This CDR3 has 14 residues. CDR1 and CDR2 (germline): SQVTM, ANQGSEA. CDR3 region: CSVPQERGANVLTF. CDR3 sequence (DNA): TGCAGCGTCCCACAGGAGCGTGGGGCCAACGTCCTGACTTTC.